These 24 T cell receptor beta chains came from one sample sequenced in a study of cytomegalovirus exposure and HLA in healthy donors. A multiplex PCR was run with 60 Vbeta primers and 13 Jbeta primers. Some clones are missing from TCRdb's copy, which holds only in-frame ones; the method was immunoSEQ multiplex PCR. The repertoire table contains approximately 110,000 clones. The specimen was PBMCs. These TCRs come from a man in his late teens or twenties in good health and CMV-seronegative.

J is TRBJ2-2 and V is TRBV5-1; D is perhaps TRBD1 (5 bases). The V and J ends lost 7 bases and 4 bases respectively, with 20 bases between them. The CDR3 contains 16 residues. Germline loops: CDR1 SGHRS, CDR2 YFSETQ. CDR3 bases: TGCGCCAGCCGCCCCTTTCCCCAGGGCAGCACCGGGGAGCTGTTTTTT. Its translation is CASRPFPQGSTGELFF.

This chain links TRBV11-2 with TRBJ2-7, with D possibly matching TRBD1 (6 bases). The V end was cut by 3 bases, the J end by 2 bases, with 8 bases between. The CDR3 consists of 13 residues. Looked up from germline, CDR1 is SGHAT and CDR2 is FQNNGV. Here the CDR3 DNA reads TGTGCCAGCAGCTTGACAGGAACCTACGAGCAGTACTTC. It yields the protein CASSLTGTYEQYF.

This CDR3 reads CASGAAGNQPQHF. In DNA form, the CDR3 reads TGTGCCTCAGGGGCAGCGGGCAATCAGCCCCAGCATTTT. The chain uses TRBV6-1 and TRBJ1-5; D possibly corresponds to TRBD1 (6 bases). The CDR3 runs 13 residues. Germline CDR1 reads MNHNS; CDR2 reads SASEGT. Deletions cut 11 bases from V and 2 bases from J, with 13 bases between.

V is TRBV19 and J is TRBJ1-6; D gene uncertain. The CDR3 is 15 amino acids. Between the trimmed V and J ends, which lost 6 bases and 8 bases, there was a span of 17 bases. Germline loops: CDR1 LNHDA, CDR2 SQIVND (reference sequence). The CDR3 sequence: CASSSRREGYSPLHF. For the CDR3, the DNA is TGTGCCAGTAGCAGCCGAAGGGAGGGTTATTCACCCCTCCACTTT.

This sequence joins TRBV15 and TRBJ2-2; D unresolved. The CDR3 extends over 13 amino acids. Trimming removed 0 bases from V and 6 bases from J, with 5 bases in between. The germline V gene has CDR1 LNHNV and CDR2 YYDKDF (reference sequence). CDR3 in DNA: TGTGCCACCAGCAGAGATCGGTCCGGGGAGCTGTTTTTT. Residues: CATSRDRSGELFF. The full variable domain, completed using reference TRBV15 and TRBJ2-2, is DAMVIQNPRYQVTQFGKPVTLSCSQTLNHNVMYWYQQKSSQAPKLLFHYYDKDFNNEADTPDNFQSRRPNTSFCFLDIRSPGLGDTAMYLCATSRDRSGELFFGEGSRLTVL.

The CDR3 bases are TGTGCCAGCAGCCACAGGGCCTCCCTATCTGGAAACACCATATATTTT. Its protein product is CASSHRASLSGNTIYF. The rearrangement links TRBV7-2 to TRBJ1-3, with a possible D match to TRBD1 (6 bases). CDR3 length equals 16 residues. Germline V gives CDR1 SGHTA, CDR2 FQGNSA. V lost 5 bases to trimming and J lost 1 base, with 15 bases between them.

This chain uses TRBV10-3 with TRBJ1-4; TRBD1 is a possible D gene (6 bases). This CDR3 is 14 amino acids long. The V gene's germline CDR1 is ENHRY and CDR2 SYGVKD. V was clipped by 2 bases and J by 6 bases, with 10 bases between them. The CDR3 nucleotides read TGTGCCATCAGTGAGCGGGCAGGGGATGAAAAACTGTTTTTT. This encodes CAISERAGDEKLFF.

This chain connects TRBV30 to TRBJ1-5, with D maybe TRBD1 (6 bases). This CDR3 has 16 amino acids. Germline values: CDR1 GTSNPN, CDR2 SVGIG (reference sequence). V lost 3 bases to trimming and J lost 1 base, with 16 bases between them. Here the CDR3 reads CAWSTRGGFSNQPQHF. The CDR3 DNA follows: TGTGCCTGGAGCACCAGGGGAGGGTTCAGCAATCAGCCCCAGCATTTT.

This sequence joins TRBV28 and TRBJ2-2; D possibly corresponds to TRBD1 (6 bases). This CDR3 is 14 amino acids long. V was trimmed by 2 bases and J by 3 bases, leaving 7 bases between them. Germline V gene data show CDR1 as MDHEN and CDR2 as SYDVKM. CDR3 nucleotide sequence: TGTGCCAGCAGTTTACAGGGGTACACCGGGGAGCTGTTTTTT. Translated, it gives CASSLQGYTGELFF.

V gene TRBV10-1 combines with J gene TRBJ2-5, with TRBD2 matching 8 bases. This CDR3 contains 14 residues. The V gene's germline CDR1 is WNHNN and CDR2 SYGVQD (reference sequence). The V segment lost 0 bases and the J segment 10 bases; nucleotides outside the gene matches: 7. CDR3 DNA sequence: TGCGCCAGCAGTGAGTCGCTTATTCGGGAGGGCCAGTACTTC. Residues: CASSESLIREGQYF.

This rearrangement joins TRBV6-5 to TRBJ1-2, with a possible D match to TRBD1 (6 bases). The V end was cut by 3 bases, the J end by 7 bases, with 9 bases between. Germline V gene lookup returns CDR1 MNHEY and CDR2 SVGAGI. CDR3 length equals 12 residues. The CDR3 DNA reads as TGTGCCAGCAGTTATGGGGGCGGTGGCTACACCTTC. Its translation is CASSYGGGGYTF.

V and J are TRBV9 and TRBJ2-3; a possible D gene is TRBD2 (5 bases). CDR1 and CDR2 from the germline V gene are SGDLS and YYNGEE. The V end lost 4 bases, the J end lost 1 base, and 13 bases lay between the germline ends. There are 15 residues in the CDR3. The CDR3 reads CASSSRTAGTDTQYF. In DNA, the CDR3 is TGTGCCAGCAGCTCCAGGACTGCCGGCACAGATACGCAGTATTTT.

The chain carries TRBV19 and TRBJ2-7, with TRBD2 matching over 10 bases. Germline V gene lookup returns CDR1 LNHDA and CDR2 SQIVND (reference sequence). With V trimmed by 7 bases and J by 4 bases, 4 bases remained unmatched. The CDR3 consists of 13 residues. The CDR3 spells CASTSGRPYEQYF. In DNA, the CDR3 is TGTGCCAGTACTAGCGGGAGACCTTACGAGCAGTACTTC.

The J gene is TRBJ1-1, the V gene TRBV6-1, with D perhaps matching TRBD1 (6 bases). CDR1 is MNHNS, CDR2 SASEGT, per germline. The CDR3 sequence is 14 residues long. V lost 6 bases and J 1 base, leaving 12 bases between the germline ends. CDR3 sequence reads: CASRGSRGNTEAFF. In nucleotides, the CDR3 is TGTGCCAGCAGGGGTTCCAGGGGGAACACTGAAGCTTTCTTT.

The V gene is TRBV7-2, the J gene TRBJ2-5; 8 nucleotides match TRBD1. The CDR3 contains 16 residues. Germline trimming cut 5 bases from V and 9 bases from J; bases unmatched to any gene: 17. CDR1 is SGHTA and CDR2 is FQGNSA in the germline V gene. The CDR3 bases are TGTGCCAGCAGCCTCTCTGGGACAGGATGGGTCGAGGCCCAGTACTTC. This encodes CASSLSGTGWVEAQYF.

V is TRBV15 and J is TRBJ2-5; D is undetermined. The J call may be mistaken, given a closer DNA end match to TRBJ2-7. Germline assignment: CDR1 LNHNV and CDR2 YYDKDF (reference sequence). CDR3 size: 15 residues. CDR3 amino acids: CATSRVAFITYEQYF. The CDR3 nucleotides are TGTGCCACCAGCAGAGTAGCCTTCATAACCTACGAGCAGTACTTC.

The V gene is TRBV2, the J gene TRBJ2-7, with D tentatively TRBD1 (6 bases). The CDR3 is 16 residues long. CDR1 is SNHLY and CDR2 is FYNNEI in the germline V gene. V lost 5 bases and J 0 bases, leaving 17 bases between the germline ends. The CDR3 DNA reads TGTGCCAGCAGTCAATACAGGGACCCGAGCTCCTACGAGCAGTACTTC. This sequence encodes CASSQYRDPSSYEQYF.

The chain is built from TRBV7-2 and TRBJ2-3; 8 positions match TRBD2. Looked up from germline, CDR1 is SGHTA and CDR2 is FQGNSA. Trimming at V came to 5 bases and at J to 1 base, leaving 8 bases not matched to a gene. The CDR3 has 16 amino acids. The CDR3 reads CASSPRGSGGTDTQYF. CDR3 nucleotides: TGTGCCAGCAGCCCCCGGGGTAGCGGGGGCACAGATACGCAGTATTTT.

The rearrangement uses TRBV7-3 and TRBJ2-1, with 8 bases aligning to TRBD1. In germline, CDR1 is SGHTA, CDR2 FQGTGA. The ends lost 5 bases at V and 9 bases at J; junction bases unmatched: 0. The CDR3 is 11 residues long. The CDR3 is CASSTGGEQFF. CDR3 in DNA: TGTGCCAGCAGCACAGGGGGTGAGCAGTTCTTC.

This chain joins TRBV4-2 and TRBJ2-3; 10 nucleotides agree with TRBD2. Looked up from germline, CDR1 is LGHNA and CDR2 is YNFKEQ. The CDR3 runs to 17 residues. The V segment lost 5 bases and the J segment 4 bases; nucleotides outside the gene matches: 12. CDR3 amino acids: CASSSAGSSGRADTQYF. The DNA of the CDR3 is TGTGCCAGCAGCTCGGCTGGGAGCAGCGGGAGGGCAGATACGCAGTATTTT.

The chain couples TRBV5-1 to TRBJ1-4; D gene ambiguous. CDR3 size: 15 residues. The V gene lost 4 bases and the J gene lost 4 bases, with 14 bases spanning the gap. Germline V gene lookup returns CDR1 SGHRS and CDR2 YFSETQ. The CDR3 loop is CASSGATAGNEKLFF. CDR3 DNA: TGCGCCAGCAGCGGAGCGACGGCGGGTAATGAAAAACTGTTTTTT.

The chain joins TRBV18 to TRBJ1-1; 7 bases match TRBD1. V dropped 6 bases and J dropped 0; count of bases not matched to a gene: 10. The V gene's germline CDR1 is KGHSH and CDR2 LQKENI. The CDR3 extends over 16 amino acids. The CDR3 region has the DNA TGTGCCAGCTCGCCTAGGGACAGCTTCATGAACACTGAAGCTTTCTTT. As protein: CASSPRDSFMNTEAFF.

This chain uses TRBV28 with TRBJ2-7, with 7 bases identical to TRBD1. With 6 bases clipped from V and 5 bases from J, the junction kept 7 bases outside the gene matches. Germline V gene lookup returns CDR1 MDHEN and CDR2 SYDVKM. The CDR3 consists of 13 residues. The CDR3 here is CASRYRGADEQYF. For the CDR3, the DNA is TGTGCCAGCAGATACAGGGGAGCTGACGAGCAGTACTTC.

This chain connects TRBV27 to TRBJ2-7, with D maybe TRBD2 (6 bases). Germline CDR1 is MNHEY and CDR2 is SMNVEV (reference sequence). The CDR3 has 13 residues. Trimming stripped 5 bases from V and 2 bases from J, with 10 bases between. The chain's CDR3 is CASSGGIAYEQYF. The CDR3 nucleotides read TGTGCCAGCAGTGGCGGGATCGCCTACGAGCAGTACTTC.